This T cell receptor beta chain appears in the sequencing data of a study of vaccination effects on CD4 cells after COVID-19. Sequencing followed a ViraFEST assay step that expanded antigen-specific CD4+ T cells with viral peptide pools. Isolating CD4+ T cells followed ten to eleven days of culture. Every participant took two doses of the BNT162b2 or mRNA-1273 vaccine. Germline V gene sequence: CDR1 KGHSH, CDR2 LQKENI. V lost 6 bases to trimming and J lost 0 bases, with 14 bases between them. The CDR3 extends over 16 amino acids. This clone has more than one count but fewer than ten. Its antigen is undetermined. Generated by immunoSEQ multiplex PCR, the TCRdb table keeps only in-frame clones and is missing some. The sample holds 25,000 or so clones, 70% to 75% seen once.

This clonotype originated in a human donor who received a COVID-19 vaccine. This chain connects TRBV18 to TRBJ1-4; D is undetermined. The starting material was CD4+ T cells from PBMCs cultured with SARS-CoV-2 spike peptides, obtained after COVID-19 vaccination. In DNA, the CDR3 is TGTGCCAGCTCCCGAACGGGATACCCAACTAATGAAAAACTGTTTTTT. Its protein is CASSRTGYPTNEKLFF.